A selection of T cell receptor beta chains follows, all from one sample in a study of T cells after yellow fever vaccination. In TCRdb, the 5' RACE reads were re-called with MiXCR into one record per CDR3 protein. The sample carries about 350,000 distinct CDR3 sequences, roughly 8.3% recorded once. Sequences were derived from PBMCs, sampled roughly 46 days after the first yellow fever vaccination. The receptors were sampled from a man younger than 35 who received the YFV17D yellow fever vaccine. Both conserved end residues are trimmed from each CDR3. The order of the fields is J gene, V gene, D gene, CDR3 protein. D genes are given only for firm matches.

J gene: TRBJ2-2; V gene: TRBV18; D gene: NA; CDR3 protein: ASPANTGELF
J gene: TRBJ1-4; V gene: TRBV7-2; D gene: NA; CDR3 protein: ASSSWTSAGEKLF
J gene: TRBJ1-6; V gene: TRBV4-3; D gene: NA; CDR3 protein: ASSPRGFYNSPLH
J gene: TRBJ2-3; V gene: TRBV7-2; D gene: TRBD2; CDR3 protein: ASSLGGLVPDTQY
J gene: TRBJ1-2; V gene: TRBV6-2/TRBV6-3; D gene: NA; CDR3 protein: ATIPGQNYGYT
J gene: TRBJ1-2; V gene: TRBV3-1; D gene: NA; CDR3 protein: ASSFGRAPVYGYT
J gene: TRBJ2-2; V gene: TRBV27; D gene: NA; CDR3 protein: ASSLGGPWTGELF
J gene: TRBJ1-6; V gene: TRBV7-2; D gene: TRBD1; CDR3 protein: ASSRGQGVSPLH
J gene: TRBJ2-3; V gene: TRBV20-1; D gene: TRBD2; CDR3 protein: SARGLVGLADTQY
J gene: TRBJ2-1; V gene: TRBV6-2/TRBV6-3; D gene: NA; CDR3 protein: ASSEQGRQF
J gene: TRBJ1-6; V gene: TRBV7-9; D gene: NA; CDR3 protein: ASSLADPGSYNSPLH
J gene: TRBJ1-3; V gene: TRBV4-3; D gene: NA; CDR3 protein: ASSQDGADGNTIY
J gene: TRBJ1-1; V gene: TRBV12-3/TRBV12-4; D gene: NA; CDR3 protein: ASSYTQENTEAF
J gene: TRBJ2-2; V gene: TRBV7-2; D gene: NA; CDR3 protein: ASSYSVGAGELF
J gene: TRBJ1-5; V gene: TRBV7-6; D gene: TRBD1; CDR3 protein: ASSSTVTGDQPQH
J gene: TRBJ2-2; V gene: TRBV4-1; D gene: NA; CDR3 protein: ASSQDLKWGGELF
J gene: TRBJ1-1; V gene: TRBV20-1; D gene: NA; CDR3 protein: SARVGGPNEAF
J gene: TRBJ1-2; V gene: TRBV11-1; D gene: TRBD1; CDR3 protein: ASTDRGQDYGYT
J gene: TRBJ2-4; V gene: TRBV5-1; D gene: TRBD2; CDR3 protein: ASSPVGGGNAKNIQY
J gene: TRBJ1-2; V gene: TRBV6-1; D gene: TRBD1; CDR3 protein: ASSPAGGSFGYT
J gene: TRBJ2-5; V gene: TRBV6-5; D gene: TRBD1; CDR3 protein: ASSYFGQGQETQY
J gene: TRBJ2-6; V gene: TRBV12-3/TRBV12-4; D gene: NA; CDR3 protein: ASGPRPGANVLT
J gene: TRBJ1-5; V gene: TRBV6-1; D gene: NA; CDR3 protein: ASSDSGGNQPQH
J gene: TRBJ1-2; V gene: TRBV7-2; D gene: NA; CDR3 protein: ASSFGQDHGYT
J gene: TRBJ2-1; V gene: TRBV11-2; D gene: NA; CDR3 protein: ASSSRRVSSYNEQF
J gene: TRBJ1-4; V gene: TRBV20-1; D gene: NA; CDR3 protein: SARPRKPVNEKLF
J gene: TRBJ1-2; V gene: TRBV6-2/TRBV6-3; D gene: NA; CDR3 protein: ASSYPGHRPYGYT
J gene: TRBJ1-1; V gene: TRBV5-1; D gene: NA; CDR3 protein: ASSLQGEAF
J gene: TRBJ2-3; V gene: TRBV5-1; D gene: TRBD2; CDR3 protein: ASSFSGGGTDTQY
J gene: TRBJ2-5; V gene: TRBV7-3; D gene: NA; CDR3 protein: ASSEQGGVQETQY
J gene: TRBJ1-1; V gene: TRBV14; D gene: NA; CDR3 protein: ASSQDGGAEAF
J gene: TRBJ2-2; V gene: TRBV12-3/TRBV12-4; D gene: NA; CDR3 protein: ASSLQGATGELF
J gene: TRBJ1-1; V gene: TRBV12-3/TRBV12-4; D gene: NA; CDR3 protein: ASITGLSTEAF
J gene: TRBJ2-5; V gene: TRBV20-1; D gene: TRBD2; CDR3 protein: SAPKAGTSPRETQY
J gene: TRBJ2-2; V gene: TRBV4-1; D gene: NA; CDR3 protein: ASSPLGSGFHTGELF
J gene: TRBJ2-1; V gene: TRBV20-1; D gene: NA; CDR3 protein: SARVRGGSSYNEQF
J gene: TRBJ2-7; V gene: TRBV5-6; D gene: TRBD1; CDR3 protein: ASSPGGQGVYEQY
J gene: TRBJ2-5; V gene: TRBV6-1; D gene: TRBD2; CDR3 protein: ASRLTGTSPGRTQY
J gene: TRBJ2-1; V gene: TRBV14; D gene: NA; CDR3 protein: ASSQTNNEQF
J gene: TRBJ2-1; V gene: TRBV4-1; D gene: TRBD2; CDR3 protein: ASSRGGIAGLGNEQF
J gene: TRBJ1-1; V gene: TRBV5-1; D gene: NA; CDR3 protein: ASSLGVSGNTEAF
J gene: TRBJ2-7; V gene: TRBV5-1; D gene: TRBD1; CDR3 protein: ASSQGAYEQY
J gene: TRBJ2-3; V gene: TRBV28; D gene: NA; CDR3 protein: ASSLWAAASTDTQY
J gene: TRBJ2-5; V gene: TRBV11-2; D gene: TRBD2; CDR3 protein: ASSAKAGGNLGPRGTQY
J gene: TRBJ2-5; V gene: TRBV30; D gene: NA; CDR3 protein: AWSSSLRETQY
J gene: TRBJ1-2; V gene: TRBV10-3; D gene: NA; CDR3 protein: AISESQFYGYT
J gene: TRBJ2-1; V gene: TRBV20-1; D gene: TRBD2; CDR3 protein: SAYSGTSGGNEQF
J gene: TRBJ2-3; V gene: TRBV12-3/TRBV12-4; D gene: NA; CDR3 protein: ASPRDSTDTQY
J gene: TRBJ2-1; V gene: TRBV7-3; D gene: TRBD2; CDR3 protein: ASSNSGGYHEQF
J gene: TRBJ2-3; V gene: TRBV6-2/TRBV6-3; D gene: TRBD2; CDR3 protein: ASSYTEGLLPRGTQY
J gene: TRBJ1-2; V gene: TRBV29-1; D gene: NA; CDR3 protein: SVEGPNYGYT
J gene: TRBJ2-1; V gene: TRBV7-2; D gene: TRBD2; CDR3 protein: ASSSSGTRYNEQF
J gene: TRBJ1-2; V gene: TRBV6-5; D gene: NA; CDR3 protein: ASSQPPGDHGYT
J gene: TRBJ2-1; V gene: TRBV3-1; D gene: TRBD2; CDR3 protein: ASSPNRGDEQF
J gene: TRBJ2-5; V gene: TRBV19; D gene: NA; CDR3 protein: ASGETPQETQY
J gene: TRBJ2-7; V gene: TRBV25-1; D gene: NA; CDR3 protein: ASSEFYEQY